The T cell receptor beta chain under discussion was sequenced for a study of post-analysis software for immune sequencing data. Germline CDR1 and CDR2: MNHNS and SASEGT. The CDR3 has 16 amino acids. Deletions cut 2 bases from V and 0 bases from J, with 13 bases between. Note on this clonotype: Its antigen remains unidentified.

TCR beta libraries were prepared from cDNA with unique molecular identifiers. TCRdb re-analysed the PCR reads in MiXCR, keeping a single row per CDR3 protein. The sample includes fewer than 850,000 distinct CDR3 sequences, 25% to 30% of them seen just once. Findings and limits, study-wide: Relative to controls, patients had 5 or 6 TRBV segments at higher frequency, with TRBV5-6, TRBV5-1 and TRBV20-1 among these.

V and J are TRBV6-1 and TRBJ1-1; D is unclear. Sequencing used blood. The receptor was derived from a girl aged 10 to 17 with multiple sclerosis. This CDR3 reads CASSELGGVLNTEAFF. CDR3 DNA sequence: TGTGCCAGCAGTGAACTGGGTGGTGTGTTGAACACTGAAGCTTTCTTT.